Listed here are 13 T cell receptor beta chains from one sample, sequenced in a study of CD8+ T cells in alopecia areata. RNA extraction was followed by reverse transcription into cDNA, which acted as the sequencing template. Method: immunoSEQ multiplex PCR; TCRdb's copy keeps in-frame clones and lacks some. This table holds a few hundred thousand clones, more than 60% found once. As for treatment: oral pan-JAK inhibitor, 5-10 mg twice daily. The sequencing here drew on CD4+ T cells sorted from blood, taken at week 44, from a patient treated with tofacitinib. The receptors come from a human donor with alopecia areata.

The chain has TRBV7-2 and TRBJ2-3, with D possibly being TRBD1 or TRBD2 (5 bases each). Deletions cut 5 bases from V and 10 bases from J, with 16 bases between. The germline V gene has CDR1 SGHTA and CDR2 FQGNSA. The CDR3 runs 13 residues. The DNA of the CDR3 is TGTGCCAGCAGCGACGGGGCTCCCTATGCGCAGTATTTT. This sequence encodes CASSDGAPYAQYF.

This clone has more than one count but fewer than ten. The gene calls are TRBV6-1 and TRBJ1-2, with D uncertain. The CDR3 loop spans 14 amino acids. Germline CDR1 is MNHNS and CDR2 is SASEGT. The germline V and J ends were trimmed by 6 bases and 6 bases, with 17 bases remaining between them. The CDR3 region has the DNA TGTGCCAGCAGCCCTCGGGTAGTTGGGAATGGCTACACCTTC. It codes for CASSPRVVGNGYTF.

The chain has TRBV29-1 and TRBJ1-2; TRBD1 aligns across 7 bases. The length of the CDR3 is 13 residues. CDR1 and CDR2 from the germline V gene are SQVTM and ANQGSEA. J gave up 0 bases and V 6 bases, and 4 bases lay outside the gene matches. Here the CDR3 DNA reads TGCAGCGTGGAGACAGGGACTAACTATGGCTACACCTTC. It yields the protein CSVETGTNYGYTF.

The chain has TRBV4-3 and TRBJ1-1; D unresolved. The CDR3 length is 14 residues. V was clipped by 1 base and J by 11 bases, with 17 bases between them. The germline V gene has CDR1 LGHNA and CDR2 YSLEER. The DNA of the CDR3 is TGCGCCAGCAGCCAAGCGGGCTTTGGGGTAGCGGCTTTCTTT. It yields the protein CASSQAGFGVAAFF.

This clone was counted a few times. The chain joins TRBV29-1 to TRBJ1-2; D gene uncertain. Germline V gene lookup returns CDR1 SQVTM and CDR2 ANQGSEA. The V end was cut by 1 base, the J end by 7 bases, with 10 bases between. This CDR3 is built from 12 residues. In DNA, the CDR3 is TGCAGCGTTGAAGGAGGAACGGCTGGCTACACCTTC. Its translation is CSVEGGTAGYTF.

The CDR3 region is CASSFLGGVTDTQYF. The CDR3 coding sequence is TGTGCCAGCAGCTTTTTGGGAGGGGTCACAGATACGCAGTATTTT. The chain combines TRBV7-2 with TRBJ2-3; 7 bases are shared with TRBD2. The CDR3 length is 15 residues. The V segment lost 3 bases and the J segment 2 bases; nucleotides outside the gene matches: 5. Germline V gene lookup returns CDR1 SGHTA and CDR2 FQGNSA.

The gene calls are TRBV9 and TRBJ1-3; no definite D call. This CDR3 is built from 15 residues. With 0 bases removed from V and 0 bases from J, the gap between germline ends came to 7 bases. Germline lookup yields CDR1 SGDLS and CDR2 YYNGEE. CDR3 sequence (DNA): TGTGCCAGCAGCGTAGGGCCTTTCTCTGGAAACACCATATATTTT. Translating gives CASSVGPFSGNTIYF.

The V call is TRBV19, the J call TRBJ1-5; 8 bases map to TRBD1. Trimming cost V 9 bases and J 10 bases; bases outside gene matches: 8. The CDR3 is made up of 12 amino acids. Germline CDR1 reads LNHDA; CDR2 reads SQIVND (reference sequence). The CDR3 protein is CASDRGVSPQHF. The CDR3 DNA sequence: TGTGCCAGCGACAGGGGAGTGAGTCCCCAGCATTTT.

V gene TRBV6-1 combines with J gene TRBJ1-2, with D perhaps TRBD1 (5 bases). The CDR3 has 15 residues. CDR1 is MNHNS and CDR2 is SASEGT in the germline V gene. Between the trimmed V and J ends, which lost 1 base and 1 base, there was a span of 10 bases. DNA of the CDR3: TGTGCCAGCAGTGAAGACAGGAGGGGTAACTATGGCTACACCTTC. This translates into CASSEDRRGNYGYTF.

The rearrangement uses TRBV25-1 and TRBJ2-2; D is unclear. CDR1 is MGHDK, CDR2 SYGVNS, per germline. The CDR3 consists of 12 residues. Trimming cost V 10 bases and J 2 bases, with 8 bases left between them. The CDR3 DNA is TGTGCCACTCTAGGTAACACCGGGGAGCTGTTTTTT. This gives the protein CATLGNTGELFF.

V and J are TRBV4-1 and TRBJ2-6; 8 nucleotides agree with TRBD2. Germline trimming cut 4 bases from V and 2 bases from J; bases unmatched to any gene: 1. Per the germline V gene, CDR1 is MGHRA and CDR2 is YSYEKL. This CDR3 is built from 15 residues. The CDR3 nucleotides read TGCGCCAGCAGCCGACTAGCGACTGGGGCCAACGTCCTGACTTTC. Residues: CASSRLATGANVLTF.

V usage is TRBV14 and J usage is TRBJ1-2; the match to TRBD1 covers 8 bases. J lost 8 bases, V lost 3 bases, and 5 bases had no gene match. The germline CDR1 and CDR2 sequences are SGHDN and FVKESK. There are 13 residues in the CDR3. This chain's CDR3 is CASSHSSGGGYTF. In DNA, the CDR3 is TGTGCCAGCAGCCATTCTTCAGGGGGCGGCTACACCTTC.

The V gene is TRBV7-2, the J gene TRBJ2-1; maybe TRBD2 (5 bases). The CDR3 covers 16 residues. Germline values: CDR1 SGHTA, CDR2 FQGNSA. Trimming took 5 bases from V and 0 from J, leaving 14 bases between them. CDR3 residues: CASSQPRGSSYNEQFF. The DNA for the CDR3 is TGTGCCAGCAGCCAGCCTCGGGGAAGCTCCTACAATGAGCAGTTCTTC.